This T cell receptor (beta chain) was found in a study of blood T cell repertoires in COVID-19. The overall study: Researchers got acute and convalescent COVID-19 samples from the United States, Italy and Spain. PBMCs, B-cell-depleted T cells, or T cells provided the cDNA or gDNA that made up the material.

V dropped 5 bases and J dropped 4 bases, with 14 bases sitting between them. Germline lookup yields CDR1 SGHTA and CDR2 FQGNSA. The CDR3 sequence is 14 residues long. The authors' processing: Reference gene primer amplification gave estimated nucleated cell counts. Produced via immunoSEQ multiplex PCR; TCRdb's table is partial and in-frame only. D and trimming were read from the DNA, whereas the V and J calls and clone size are those reported in that table. The repertoire has about 77,000 clones, roughly nine tenths of them found once; the top ten carry 16%. The chain links TRBV7-2 to TRBJ1-2, with D perhaps matching TRBD1 (5 bases). The sequence was collected from a woman aged 80 or over with active or convalescent COVID-19. Source material: peripheral blood. The CDR3 nucleotides read TGTGCCAGCAGCCCAAAGGGGTCGGGCTATGGCTACACCTTC. This gives the protein CASSPKGSGYGYTF.